In this sample, the clone carrying this TCR beta chain turned up many times. To make TCR beta libraries, researchers used iRepertoire HTBI primers and Arm-PCR of CDR3 regions. One entry per CDR3 protein results from TCRdb running MiXCR on the multiplex PCR reads. The data contain around 480,000 distinct CDR3 sequences, about 17% of them singletons. The time point was: newly diagnosed GD, antithyroid drugs for less than 3 months. The TCR library used RNA extracted from PBMCs. The sample is drawn from a study of regulatory T cells in long-lasting Graves disease. Per the germline V gene, CDR1 is SNHLY and CDR2 is FYNNEI. CDR3 size: 10 residues. Trimming cost V 3 bases and J 9 bases, with 3 bases left between them. The sample also formed part of further work on T cells in Graves' hyperthyroidism and ophthalmopathy. That source reports: Exclusions: uncontrolled infection, other autoimmune disease, pregnancy, lactation.

The sequenced sample was peripheral blood mononuclear cells (PBMCs), obtained at new diagnosis, from a patient treated with antithyroid drugs. The receptor comes from a man aged 35 to 55 with Graves disease. V is TRBV2 and J is TRBJ2-1; no firm D call. CDR3 region: CASSDTEQFF. The CDR3 DNA reads TGTGCCAGCAGTGACACTGAGCAGTTCTTC.